The 11 T cell receptor beta chains listed next were all sequenced from one sample in a study of lymphopenia after photon versus proton radiotherapy. TCRdb's table, derived via immunoSEQ multiplex PCR, lists solely in-frame clones and lacks some. The table records fewer than 70,000 clones, more than 75% of them present only once. Sample: peripheral blood, taken from a patient treated with proton-based radiotherapy. Every receptor here comes from a man aged 80 or over with esophageal cancer.

The chain has TRBV19 and TRBJ1-2; D remains ambiguous. V lost 6 bases and J lost 4, with 18 bases in between. CDR1 and CDR2 (germline): LNHDA, SQIVND (reference sequence). The CDR3 is 15 amino acids. The CDR3 reads CASRKRVKTGYGYTF. In DNA form, the CDR3 reads TGTGCCAGTAGGAAGAGAGTAAAAACCGGCTATGGCTACACCTTC.

V usage is TRBV7-6 and J usage is TRBJ2-2, with D hard to call. CDR3 size: 16 residues. V lost 2 bases and J lost 2, with 12 bases in between. CDR1 SGHVS and CDR2 FNYEAQ come from the germline V gene. The CDR3 loop is CASSLIAATNTGELFF. The CDR3 bases are TGTGCCAGCAGCTTAATTGCAGCTACTAACACCGGGGAGCTGTTTTTT. The whole variable domain, filled in from reference TRBV7-6 and TRBJ2-2, reads GAGVSQSPRYKVTKRGQDVALRCDPISGHVSLYWYRQALGQGPEFLTYFNYEAQQDKSGLPNDRFSAERPEGSISTLTIQRTEQRDSAMYRCASSLIAATNTGELFFGEGSRLTVL.

This rearrangement joins TRBV11-3 to TRBJ2-1, with TRBD2 identical over 7 bases. Trimming at V came to 3 bases and at J to 9 bases, leaving 5 bases not matched to a gene. This CDR3 has 13 residues. Germline CDR1 SGHNT, CDR2 YENEEA. Here the CDR3 DNA reads TGTGCCAGCAGCTTCTCCAGCGGGACTGAGCAGTTCTTC. Residues: CASSFSSGTEQFF.

This chain uses TRBV6-1 with TRBJ2-7, with D unclear. Germline CDR1 reads MNHNS; CDR2 reads SASEGT. The CDR3 covers 13 residues. The germline V and J ends were trimmed by 7 bases and 3 bases, with 13 bases remaining between them. This chain's CDR3 is CASIYGVDYEQYF. In DNA, the CDR3 is TGTGCCAGCATCTATGGGGTAGACTACGAGCAGTACTTC.

The V call is TRBV18, the J call TRBJ2-7; D is possibly TRBD1 (5 bases). The CDR3 has 14 residues. The V and J ends lost 2 bases and 2 bases respectively, with 10 bases between them. Looked up from germline, CDR1 is KGHSH and CDR2 is LQKENI. This CDR3 is CASSPTTDPYEQYF. CDR3 nucleotide sequence: TGTGCCAGCTCACCAACGACAGACCCCTACGAGCAGTACTTC.

The V and J genes are TRBV7-3 and TRBJ2-1; D is tentatively TRBD1 or TRBD2 (6 bases each). The germline V gene encodes CDR1 SGHTA and CDR2 FQGTGA. The CDR3 is 15 residues long. V shed 4 bases and J shed 6 bases, with 16 bases lying between them. The CDR3 coding sequence is TGTGCCAGCAGCTCCCGGGGGCTAATAGGCAATGAGCAGTTCTTC. It translates to CASSSRGLIGNEQFF.

The CDR3, as DNA: TGTGCCAGCAGCTTTGGGGGGCGAATTATCGAGCAGTACTTC. Amino acid sequence: CASSFGGRIIEQYF. The chain links TRBV7-2 to TRBJ2-7; D possibly uses TRBD1 or TRBD2 (6 bases each). The CDR3 runs to 14 residues. The germline CDR1 and CDR2 sequences are SGHTA and FQGNSA. Between the trimmed V and J ends, which lost 3 bases and 6 bases, there was a span of 15 bases.

The V and J genes are TRBV9 and TRBJ2-1; no reliable D call. With 3 bases removed from V and 7 bases from J, the gap between germline ends came to 17 bases. The germline V gene encodes CDR1 SGDLS and CDR2 YYNGEE. The CDR3 sequence is 15 residues long. The CDR3 loop is CASSAGMGAGNEQFF. The CDR3 bases are TGTGCCAGCAGCGCCGGAATGGGTGCTGGAAATGAGCAGTTCTTC.

The chain employs TRBV9 and TRBJ1-5; TRBD1 is a possible D gene (6 bases). V shed 3 bases and J shed 6 bases, with 13 bases lying between them. The CDR3 is 14 amino acids. CDR1 and CDR2 (germline): SGDLS, YYNGEE. The CDR3 coding sequence is TGTGCCAGCAGCGAAACAGGGTACGGTCAGCCCCAGCATTTT. Protein product: CASSETGYGQPQHF. The variable domain in full, with the rest retrieved from reference TRBV9 and TRBJ1-5, is DSGVTQTPKHLITATGQRVTLRCSPRSGDLSVYWYQQSLDQGLQFLIQYYNGEERAKGNILERFSAQQFPDLHSELNLSSLELGDSALYFCASSETGYGQPQHFGDGTRLSIL.

This clone showed up just a few times. The J gene is TRBJ2-1, the V gene TRBV6-1; the match to TRBD1 covers 10 bases. The CDR3 totals 16 residues. Germline CDR1 is MNHNS and CDR2 is SASEGT. The junction had 11 bases not matched to a gene; V was cut back by 4 bases and J by 8 bases. CDR3: CASSGAGTGALDEQFF. The CDR3 DNA sequence: TGTGCCAGCAGTGGCGCCGGGACAGGGGCGTTGGATGAGCAGTTCTTC.

The chain links TRBV2 to TRBJ1-1; no firm D call. From germline, CDR1 is SNHLY and CDR2 FYNNEI. The V end lost 1 base, the J end lost 2 bases, and 8 bases lay between the germline ends. This CDR3 has 14 amino acids. The chain's CDR3 is CASSEGQRNTEAFF. For the CDR3, the DNA is TGTGCCAGCAGTGAAGGGCAAAGAAACACTGAAGCTTTCTTT. The complete variable domain, with remaining parts taken from reference TRBV2 and TRBJ1-1, reads EPEVTQTPSHQVTQMGQEVILRCVPISNHLYFYWYRQILGQKVEFLVSFYNNEISEKSEIFDDQFSVERPDGSNFTLKIRSTKLEDSAMYFCASSEGQRNTEAFFGQGTRLTVV.